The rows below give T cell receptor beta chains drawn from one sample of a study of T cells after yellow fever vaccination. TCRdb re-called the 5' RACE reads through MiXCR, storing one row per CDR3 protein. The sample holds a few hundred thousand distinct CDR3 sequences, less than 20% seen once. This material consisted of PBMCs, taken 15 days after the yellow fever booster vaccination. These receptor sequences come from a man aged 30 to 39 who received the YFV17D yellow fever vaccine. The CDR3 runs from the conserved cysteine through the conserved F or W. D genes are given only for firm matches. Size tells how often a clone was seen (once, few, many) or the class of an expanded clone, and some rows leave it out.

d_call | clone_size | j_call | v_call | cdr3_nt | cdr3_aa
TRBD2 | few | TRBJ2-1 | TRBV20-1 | TGCAGTGCTAGAGAGGGGGGGAATGAGCAGTTCTTC | CSAREGGNEQFF
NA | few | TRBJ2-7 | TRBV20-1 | TGCAGTGCTCGGACCCGGGACTTCTCCTACGAGCAGTACTTC | CSARTRDFSYEQYF
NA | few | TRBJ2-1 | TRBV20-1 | TGCAGTGCTAGAGATCCCCGGGGCTCCAGCTCCTACAATGAGCAGTTCTTC | CSARDPRGSSSYNEQFF
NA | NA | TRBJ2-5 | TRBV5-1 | TGCGCCAGCAACCCGAGTGGCCTTGGGGAGACCCAGTACTTC | CASNPSGLGETQYF
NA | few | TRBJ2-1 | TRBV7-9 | TGTGCCAGCAGCCCCATCGGTTTTGCTTCCTCGCCCAATGAGCAGTTCTTC | CASSPIGFASSPNEQFF
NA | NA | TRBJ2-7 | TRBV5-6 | TGTGCCAGCAGCTTACAGCAGTCGGAGCAGTACTTC | CASSLQQSEQYF
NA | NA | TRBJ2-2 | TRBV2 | TGTGCCAGCGGAACGTATCGCGCCGGGGAGCTGTTTTTT | CASGTYRAGELFF
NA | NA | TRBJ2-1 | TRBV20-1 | TGCAGTGCTAGAAGGACGCCCAGCTCCTACAATGAGCAGTTCTTC | CSARRTPSSYNEQFF
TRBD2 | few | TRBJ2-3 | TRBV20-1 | TGCAGTGCTAGAGAGGCGGCGGGGGGCACAGATACGCAGTATTTT | CSAREAAGGTDTQYF
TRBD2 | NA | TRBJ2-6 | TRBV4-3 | TGCGCCAGCAGCCCAACTAGCGGGAGGCCCTCTGGGGCCAACGTCCTGACTTTC | CASSPTSGRPSGANVLTF
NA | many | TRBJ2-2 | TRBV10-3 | TGTGCCATCAGTGACCCGCGTGGGGAGCTGTTTTTT | CAISDPRGELFF
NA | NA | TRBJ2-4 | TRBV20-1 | TGCAGTGCTGACCAGGGGGCCAAAAACATTCAGTACTTC | CSADQGAKNIQYF
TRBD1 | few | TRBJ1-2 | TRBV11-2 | TGTGCCAGCAGCTTAGGAGGGGGCATGCGGTCAAGTGACTACACCTTC | CASSLGGGMRSSDYTF
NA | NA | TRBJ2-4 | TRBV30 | TGTGCCTGGAGTGTAAGGAGGGGGACTGCCAAAAACATTCAGTACTTC | CAWSVRRGTAKNIQYF
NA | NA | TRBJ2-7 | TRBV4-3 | TGCGCCAGCAGCCAAGGACAGTCCGCAGCCTACGAGCAGTACTTC | CASSQGQSAAYEQYF
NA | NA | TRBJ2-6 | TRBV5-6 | TGTGCCAGCAGCTTACTTTTTTGGGGACTTATGAGCTCTGGGGCCAACGTCCTGACTTTC | CASSLLFWGLMSSGANVLTF
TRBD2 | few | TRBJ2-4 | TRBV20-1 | TGCAGTGCTAGAGAAGCGGGAGGGGACAAAAACATTCAGTACTTC | CSAREAGGDKNIQYF
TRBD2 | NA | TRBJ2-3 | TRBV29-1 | TGCAGCGTTCTTTCCCGGGAGGGGATGTCATTCACAGATACGCAGTATTTT | CSVLSREGMSFTDTQYF
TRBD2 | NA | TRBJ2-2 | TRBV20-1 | TGCAGCGTCAGTGGGTTAGCGGGAGGCCCCGCGAACACCGGGGAGCTGTTTTTT | CSVSGLAGGPANTGELFF
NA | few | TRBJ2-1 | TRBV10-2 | TGCGCCAGCAGTTCTAGCGCCCCCTACAATGAGCAGTTCTTC | CASSSSAPYNEQFF
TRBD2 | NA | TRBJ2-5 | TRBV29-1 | TGCAGCGTTGAAGATGGCGGGAGGGCCGAGGAGACCCAGTACTTC | CSVEDGGRAEETQYF
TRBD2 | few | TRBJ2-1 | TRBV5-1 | TGCGCCAGCAGCAACCCGACTAGCGGGAGTTGGTCGGGCAATGAGCAGTTCTTC | CASSNPTSGSWSGNEQFF
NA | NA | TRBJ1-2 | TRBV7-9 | TGTGCCAGCAGCTTAGCGCCGGGACTAAATGGCTACACCTTC | CASSLAPGLNGYTF
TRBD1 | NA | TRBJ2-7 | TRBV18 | TGTGCCAGCTCACCACCGGGACAGTGGGGCTACGAGCAGTACTTC | CASSPPGQWGYEQYF
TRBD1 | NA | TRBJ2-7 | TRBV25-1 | TGTGCCAGCAGTGAATTGGGGGACAGGAGTTTCCTTGGGCAGTACTTC | CASSELGDRSFLGQYF
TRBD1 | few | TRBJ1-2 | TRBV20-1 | TGCAAGTTGGGACAGGGCGACAGCTACACCTTC | CKLGQGDSYTF
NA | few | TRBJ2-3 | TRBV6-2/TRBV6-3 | TGTGCCAGTGTTCGGGACGACACATTTAGCACAGATACGCAGTATTTT | CASVRDDTFSTDTQYF
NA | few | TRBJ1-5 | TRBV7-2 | TGTGCCAGCAGCTTCCAGATTGATCAGCCCCAGCATTTT | CASSFQIDQPQHF
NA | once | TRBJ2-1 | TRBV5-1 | TGCGCCAGCAGCACAAGCCGGGGTCCCAATGAGCAGTTCTTC | CASSTSRGPNEQFF
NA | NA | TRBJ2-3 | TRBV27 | TGTGCCAGCAGAAACGGGGTTCAAACAGATACGCAGTATTTT | CASRNGVQTDTQYF
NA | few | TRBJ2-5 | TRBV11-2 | TGTGCCAGCAGCTTTGGGATAGCGCAAGAGACCCAGTACTTC | CASSFGIAQETQYF
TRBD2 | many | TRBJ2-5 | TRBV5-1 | TGCGCCAGCAGCTTGGGGGGACTAGCGGGTCCCTTTGAGACCCAGTACTTC | CASSLGGLAGPFETQYF
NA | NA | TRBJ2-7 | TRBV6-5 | TGTGCCAGCAGTTACTCGTCAGTAAGCTCCTACGAGCAGTACTTC | CASSYSSVSSYEQYF
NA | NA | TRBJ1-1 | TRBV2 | TGTGCCAGCAGTGAAGAAGCTTCGATGAACACTGAAGCTTTCTTT | CASSEEASMNTEAFF
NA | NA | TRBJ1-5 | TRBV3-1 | TGTGCCAGCAGTGTTTCGGGGGTTGGTCAGCCCCAGCATTTT | CASSVSGVGQPQHF
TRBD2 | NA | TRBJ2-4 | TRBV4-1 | TGCGCCAGCAGCCATCAAGCGGGAGAATATTACTTC | CASSHQAGEYYF
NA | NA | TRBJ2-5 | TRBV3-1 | TGTGCCAGCAGGGGGCGGGGACCACAAGAGACCCAGTACTTC | CASRGRGPQETQYF
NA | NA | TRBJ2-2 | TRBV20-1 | TGCAGTGCTTTCGACTTCACCGCGAACACCGGGGAGCTGTTTTTT | CSAFDFTANTGELFF
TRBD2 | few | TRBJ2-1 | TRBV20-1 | TGCAGTGCTAGGACCTCGGCGGGAGGTGGCAATGAGCAGTTCTTC | CSARTSAGGGNEQFF
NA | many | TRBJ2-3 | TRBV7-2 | TGTGCCAGCAGCTTAGGTCCAGCAGATACGCAGTATTTT | CASSLGPADTQYF
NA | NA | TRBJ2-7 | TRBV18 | TGTGCCAGCTCACCTCTCAGGACAGAGTACGAGCAGTACTTC | CASSPLRTEYEQYF
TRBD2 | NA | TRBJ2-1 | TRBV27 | TGTGCCAGCAGTTCCCTCTACGGACTAGCGGGTAAGGTAGAGCAGTTCTTC | CASSSLYGLAGKVEQFF
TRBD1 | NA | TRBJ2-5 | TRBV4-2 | TGTGCCAGCAGCCAGAGAACAGGGGCCCAAGAGACCCAGTACTTC | CASSQRTGAQETQYF
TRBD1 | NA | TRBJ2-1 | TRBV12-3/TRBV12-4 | TGTGCCAGCAGTTCGGGGACAGCACCCTACAATGAGCAGTTCTTC | CASSSGTAPYNEQFF
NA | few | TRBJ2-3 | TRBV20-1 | TGCAGTGCAGGGGACGCTTATACGCAGTATTTT | CSAGDAYTQYF
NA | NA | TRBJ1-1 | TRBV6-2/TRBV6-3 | TGTGCCAGCAGTTACGGTTGGAAGAACACTGAAGCTTTCTTT | CASSYGWKNTEAFF
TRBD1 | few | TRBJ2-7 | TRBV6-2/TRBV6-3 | TGTGCCAGCACTGACAGGGCCTACGAGCAGTACTTC | CASTDRAYEQYF
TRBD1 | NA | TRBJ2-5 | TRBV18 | TGTGCCAGCTCACCAAAGGGACAGGTGTCGACCCAGTACTTC | CASSPKGQVSTQYF
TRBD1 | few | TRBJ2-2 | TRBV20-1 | TGCAGTGCGGGACAGGGGGCCCCGAACACCGGGGAGCTGTTTTTT | CSAGQGAPNTGELFF
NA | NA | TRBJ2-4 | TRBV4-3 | TGCGCCAGCAGCCCGGGGGCGACCAAAAACATTCAGTACTTC | CASSPGATKNIQYF
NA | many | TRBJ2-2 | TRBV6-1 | TGTGCCAGCAGAAAAGCGGCGGGGAGCACCGGGGAGCTGTTTTTT | CASRKAAGSTGELFF
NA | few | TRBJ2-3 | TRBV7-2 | TGTGCCAGCAGCTTAGTCCCCGCCGGAGGTTCGCAGTATTTT | CASSLVPAGGSQYF
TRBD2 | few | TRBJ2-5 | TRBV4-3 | TGCGCCAGCAGCCAAGAGGGTCTACTAGCGGGAGCGGGGTCTGGGGAGACCCAGTACTTC | CASSQEGLLAGAGSGETQYF